The TCR beta chain under discussion was sequenced for a study of blood T cell repertoires in COVID-19. The germline V gene has CDR1 MNHEY and CDR2 SVGAGI. V lost 6 bases, J lost 3 bases, and 2 bases stayed unmatched. This CDR3 has 14 residues. Sequenced by immunoSEQ multiplex PCR; TCRdb stores in-frame clones only, minus some. The sample lists a few hundred thousand clones; approximately 84% were seen once. The chain carries TRBV6-5 and TRBJ1-5; 10 bases agree with TRBD1. The TCR originated in a man in his forties with acute or convalescent COVID-19. Material for sequencing was peripheral blood. CDR3 sequence: CASRDRGDNQPQHF. The CDR3 nucleotides read TGTGCCAGCAGGGACAGGGGGGACAATCAGCCCCAGCATTTT.